This TCR beta chain was retrieved from a study of blood T cell repertoires in COVID-19. The overall study: Samples representing acute and convalescent COVID-19 were sourced from the United States, Italy and Spain. Sample material is recorded as cDNA or gDNA derived from T cells, B-cell-depleted T cells, or PBMCs.

Unmatched junction bases numbered 10, after V lost 3 bases and J lost 4 bases. CDR3 length equals 18 residues. The germline V gene has CDR1 MDHEN and CDR2 SYDVKM. Per the authors' pipeline: Amplified reference gene primers provided the basis for estimating nucleated cell counts. Some clones are missing from TCRdb's copy, which holds only in-frame ones; the method was immunoSEQ multiplex PCR. V, J and clone size were drawn from that table, and D and trimming were deduced from the DNA. The sample contains 50,000 to 80,000 clones, around 90% of which appear only once. This clonotype was obtained from an elderly woman with active COVID-19. The sample taken for sequencing was peripheral blood. The chain has TRBV28 and TRBJ2-5; TRBD2 matches 14 bases. The CDR3 DNA sequence: TGTGCCAGCAGTTTCCCCATTCGACTAGCGGGGGGGAGAGAGACCCAGTACTTC. This gives the protein CASSFPIRLAGGRETQYF.